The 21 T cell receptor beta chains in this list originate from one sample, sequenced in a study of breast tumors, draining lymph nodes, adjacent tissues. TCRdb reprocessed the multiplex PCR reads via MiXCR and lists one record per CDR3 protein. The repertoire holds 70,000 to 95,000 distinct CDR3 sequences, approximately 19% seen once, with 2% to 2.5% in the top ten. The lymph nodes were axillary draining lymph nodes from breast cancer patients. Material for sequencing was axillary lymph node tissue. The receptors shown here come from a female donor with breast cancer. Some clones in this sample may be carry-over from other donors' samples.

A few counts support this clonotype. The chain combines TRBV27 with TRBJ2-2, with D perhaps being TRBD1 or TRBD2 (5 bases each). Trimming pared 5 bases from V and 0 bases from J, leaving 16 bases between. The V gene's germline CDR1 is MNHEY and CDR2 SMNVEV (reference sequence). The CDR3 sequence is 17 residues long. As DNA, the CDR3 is TGTGCCAGCAGTGCCTTCTTGGGGGTCGCGAACACCGGGGAGCTGTTTTTT. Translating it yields CASSAFLGVANTGELFF.

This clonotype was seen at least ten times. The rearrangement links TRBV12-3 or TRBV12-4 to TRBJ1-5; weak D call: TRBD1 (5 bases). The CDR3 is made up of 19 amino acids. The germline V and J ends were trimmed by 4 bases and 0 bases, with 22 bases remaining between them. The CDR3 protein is CASSSRPFLGRDSNQPQHF. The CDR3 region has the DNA TGTGCCAGCAGTTCCCGGCCGTTCCTCGGCAGGGATAGCAATCAGCCCCAGCATTTT.

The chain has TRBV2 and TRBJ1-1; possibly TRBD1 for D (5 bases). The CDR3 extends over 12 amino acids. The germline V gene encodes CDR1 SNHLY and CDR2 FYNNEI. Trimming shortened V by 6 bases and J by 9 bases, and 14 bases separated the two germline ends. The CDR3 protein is CASRGDSYQAFF. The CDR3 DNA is TGTGCCAGCAGGGGGGACTCCTATCAAGCTTTCTTT.

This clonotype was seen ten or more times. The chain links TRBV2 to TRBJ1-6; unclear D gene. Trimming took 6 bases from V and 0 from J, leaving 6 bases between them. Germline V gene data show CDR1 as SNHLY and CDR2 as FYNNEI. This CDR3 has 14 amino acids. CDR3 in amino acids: CASRGSSYNSPLHF. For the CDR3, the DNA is TGTGCCAGCAGGGGGAGCTCCTATAATTCACCCCTCCACTTT.

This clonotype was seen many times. CDR3 region: CASSLDLGGSNEQFF. As DNA, the CDR3 is TGCGCCAGCAGCCTCGACCTAGGGGGGTCCAATGAGCAGTTCTTC. The chain employs TRBV4-3 and TRBJ2-1, with D perhaps assigned TRBD1 or TRBD2 (6 bases each). CDR3 length equals 15 residues. CDR1 LGHNA and CDR2 YSLEER come from the germline V gene. Trimming removed 4 bases at V and 6 bases at J, with 16 bases between.

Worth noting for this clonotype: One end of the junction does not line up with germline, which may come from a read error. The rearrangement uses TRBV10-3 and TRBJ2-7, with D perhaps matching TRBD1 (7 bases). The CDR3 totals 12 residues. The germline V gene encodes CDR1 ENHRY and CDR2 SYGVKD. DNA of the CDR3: TGTGCCATCAGTGGAGTGGACAGGAGGGGTACCTTC. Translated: CAISGVDRRGTF.

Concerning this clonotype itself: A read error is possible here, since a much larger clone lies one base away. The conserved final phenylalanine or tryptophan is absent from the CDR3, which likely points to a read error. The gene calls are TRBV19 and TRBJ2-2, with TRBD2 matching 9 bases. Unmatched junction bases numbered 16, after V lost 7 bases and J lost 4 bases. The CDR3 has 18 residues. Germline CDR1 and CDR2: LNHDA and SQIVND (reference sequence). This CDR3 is CASMEVFGGRVGTGELFV. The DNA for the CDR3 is TGTGCCAGTATGGAGGTTTTCGGCGGGAGGGTTGGCACCGGGGAGCTGTTTGTT.

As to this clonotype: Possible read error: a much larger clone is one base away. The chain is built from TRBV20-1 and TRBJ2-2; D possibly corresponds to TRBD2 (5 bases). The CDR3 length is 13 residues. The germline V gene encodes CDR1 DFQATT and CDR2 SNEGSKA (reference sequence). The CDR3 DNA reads TGCAGTGCTAGAGATAGCAGGACCGGGGAGCTGCTTTTT. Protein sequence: CSARDSRTGELLF.

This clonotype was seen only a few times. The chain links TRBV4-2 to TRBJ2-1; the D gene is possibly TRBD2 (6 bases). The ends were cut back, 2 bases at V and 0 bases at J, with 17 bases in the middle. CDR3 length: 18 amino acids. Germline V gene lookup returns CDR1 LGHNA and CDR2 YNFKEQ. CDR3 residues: CASSQLGGGIYSYNEQFF. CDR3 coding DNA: TGTGCCAGCAGCCAACTCGGGGGTGGGATCTACTCCTACAATGAGCAGTTCTTC.

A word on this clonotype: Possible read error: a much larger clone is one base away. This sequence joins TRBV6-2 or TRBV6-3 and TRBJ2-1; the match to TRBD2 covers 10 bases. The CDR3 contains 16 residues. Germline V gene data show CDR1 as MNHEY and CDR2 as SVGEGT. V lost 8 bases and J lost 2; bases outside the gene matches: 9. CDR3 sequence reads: CASGPLAGNPYNEQFF. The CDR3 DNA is TGTGCCAGCGGTCCACTAGCGGGAAACCCCTACAATGAGCAGTTCTTC.

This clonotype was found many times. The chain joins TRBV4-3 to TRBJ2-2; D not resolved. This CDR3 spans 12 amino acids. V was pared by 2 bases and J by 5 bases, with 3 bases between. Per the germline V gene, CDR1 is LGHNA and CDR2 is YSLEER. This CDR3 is CASSQRTGELFF. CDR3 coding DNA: TGCGCCAGCAGCCAACGAACCGGGGAGCTGTTTTTT.

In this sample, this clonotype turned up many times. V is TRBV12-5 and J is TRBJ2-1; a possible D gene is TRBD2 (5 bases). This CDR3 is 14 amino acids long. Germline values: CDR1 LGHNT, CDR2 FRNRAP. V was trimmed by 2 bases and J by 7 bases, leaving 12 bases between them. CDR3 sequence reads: CASGLLSGINEQFF. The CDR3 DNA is TGTGCTAGTGGTTTGCTCTCGGGGATAAATGAGCAGTTCTTC.

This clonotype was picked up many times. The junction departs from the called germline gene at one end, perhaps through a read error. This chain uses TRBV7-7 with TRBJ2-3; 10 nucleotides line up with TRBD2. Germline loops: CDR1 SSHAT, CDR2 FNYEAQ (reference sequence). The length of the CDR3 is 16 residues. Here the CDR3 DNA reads TGTGCTAGCAGCCCTGGTAGCGGGAGGAGTACAGATACGCAGTATTTT. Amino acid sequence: CASSPGSGRSTDTQYF.

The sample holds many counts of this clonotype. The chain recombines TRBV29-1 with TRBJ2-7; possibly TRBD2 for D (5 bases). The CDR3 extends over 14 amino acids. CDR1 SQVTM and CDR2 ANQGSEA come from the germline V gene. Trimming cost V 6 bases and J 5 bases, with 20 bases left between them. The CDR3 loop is CSVQHPGSTHEQYF. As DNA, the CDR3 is TGCAGCGTCCAACACCCGGGGTCCACCCACGAGCAGTACTTC.

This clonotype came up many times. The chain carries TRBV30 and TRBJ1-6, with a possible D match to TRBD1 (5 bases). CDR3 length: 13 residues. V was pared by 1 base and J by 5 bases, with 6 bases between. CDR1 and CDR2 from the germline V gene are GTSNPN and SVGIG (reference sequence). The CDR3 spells CAWSGQNNSPLHF. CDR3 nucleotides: TGTGCCTGGAGTGGACAGAATAATTCACCCCTCCACTTT.

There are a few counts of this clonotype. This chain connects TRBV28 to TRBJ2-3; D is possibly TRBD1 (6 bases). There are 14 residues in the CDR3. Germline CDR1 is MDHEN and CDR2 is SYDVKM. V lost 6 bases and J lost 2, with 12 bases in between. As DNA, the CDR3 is TGTGCCAGCAGCAGGGGCAGTGTCACAGATACGCAGTATTTT. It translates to CASSRGSVTDTQYF.

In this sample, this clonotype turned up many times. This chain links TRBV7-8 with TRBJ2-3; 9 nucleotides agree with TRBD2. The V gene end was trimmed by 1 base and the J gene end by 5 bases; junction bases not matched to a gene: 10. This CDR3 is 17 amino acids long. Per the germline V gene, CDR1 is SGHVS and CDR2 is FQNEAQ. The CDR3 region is CASSLVNVREGLDTQYF. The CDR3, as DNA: TGTGCCAGCAGCTTAGTGAATGTGCGGGAGGGCCTAGATACGCAGTATTTT.

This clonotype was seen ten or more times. The CDR3 bases are TGTGCCACCAGCAGAGGCGGGAGCCCCTACGAGCAGTACTTC. This gives the protein CATSRGGSPYEQYF. This chain links TRBV15 with TRBJ2-7, with TRBD2 matching over 7 bases. There are 14 residues in the CDR3. Germline values: CDR1 LNHNV, CDR2 YYDKDF (reference sequence). V gave up 1 base and J gave up 2 bases; unmatched junction bases: 2.

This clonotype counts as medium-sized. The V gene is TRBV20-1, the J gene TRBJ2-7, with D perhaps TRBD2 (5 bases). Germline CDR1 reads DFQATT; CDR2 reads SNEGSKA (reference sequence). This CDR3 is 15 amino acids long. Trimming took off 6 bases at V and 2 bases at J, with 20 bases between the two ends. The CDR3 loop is CSASGSGSGAYEQYF. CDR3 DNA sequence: TGCAGTGCAAGTGGTTCGGGGAGTGGGGCCTACGAGCAGTACTTC.

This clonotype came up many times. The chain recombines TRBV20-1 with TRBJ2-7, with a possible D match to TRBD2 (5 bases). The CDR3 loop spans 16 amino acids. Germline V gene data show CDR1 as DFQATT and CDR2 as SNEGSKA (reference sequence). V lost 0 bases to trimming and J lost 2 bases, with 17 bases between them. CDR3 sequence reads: CSARDPSRLAAYEQYF. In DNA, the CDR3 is TGCAGTGCTAGAGACCCGTCCAGGCTAGCCGCCTACGAGCAGTACTTC.

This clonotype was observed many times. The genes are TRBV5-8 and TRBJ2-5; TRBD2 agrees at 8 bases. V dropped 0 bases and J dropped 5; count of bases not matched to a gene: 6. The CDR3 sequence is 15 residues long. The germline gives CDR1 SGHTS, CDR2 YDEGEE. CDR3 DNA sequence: TGTGCCAGCAGCTTGGCCGGGAGGGACTGGGAGACCCAGTACTTC. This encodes CASSLAGRDWETQYF.